A single sample is the source of the 16 T cell receptor beta chains below, sequenced in a study of breast tumors, draining lymph nodes, adjacent tissues. From the multiplex PCR reads, TCRdb called clonotypes with MiXCR, one entry per CDR3 protein. Altogether about 130,000 distinct CDR3 sequences are present, 20% being singletons, with the ten largest covering roughly 3.5%. Samples came from axillary lymph nodes draining the breast cancer. Material for sequencing was axillary lymph node tissue. These receptors were collected from a female donor with breast cancer. Some clones in this sample may be carry-over from other donors' samples.

Concerning this clonotype: This is likely a read error, given that the CDR3 carries no conserved phenylalanine or tryptophan at its end. This sequence joins TRBV28 and TRBJ2-7; D is ambiguous. The CDR3 has 12 amino acids. The V and J ends lost 7 bases and 3 bases respectively, with 10 bases between them. Germline V gene data show CDR1 as MDHEN and CDR2 as SYDVKM. The CDR3 nucleotides are TGTGCCAGCATCGGAGAGCTCTACGAGCAGTACCTC. Its protein is CASIGELYEQYL.

The table lists this clonotype with many counts. The chain links TRBV6-1 to TRBJ2-2; 9 bases align to TRBD2. This CDR3 contains 14 residues. Germline CDR1 and CDR2: MNHNS and SASEGT. After removal of 4 bases from V and 7 bases from J, the junction contained 4 bases not matched to a gene. As DNA, the CDR3 is TGTGCCAGCAGTGCCTGGACTAGCGACGGGGAGCTGTTTTTT. This translates into CASSAWTSDGELFF.

J is TRBJ2-5 and V is TRBV5-5; D possibly corresponds to TRBD2 (7 bases). The CDR3 has 15 amino acids. Trimming pared 1 base from V and 6 bases from J, leaving 16 bases between. Germline assignment: CDR1 SGHKS and CDR2 YYEKEE (reference sequence). The CDR3 spells CASSLSWGGQKTQYF. The CDR3 DNA follows: TGTGCCAGCAGCTTGTCGTGGGGGGGGCAAAAGACCCAGTACTTC.

Many counts were recorded for this clonotype. The chain recombines TRBV7-2 with TRBJ2-7; no clear D gene. The V and J ends lost 5 bases and 3 bases respectively, with 11 bases between them. Looked up from germline, CDR1 is SGHTA and CDR2 is FQGNSA. CDR3 length: 13 amino acids. The CDR3 sequence is CASSPRASYEQYF. The CDR3 bases are TGTGCCAGCAGCCCAAGAGCCAGCTACGAGCAGTACTTC.

As concerns this clonotype: This may be a read error, as it is one base from a much larger clone. The CDR3 DNA sequence: TGTGCCAGCAGGCCAACAGGCTCTGGAAGCACCATATATTTT. This gives the protein CASRPTGSGSTIYF. The chain links TRBV3-1 to TRBJ1-3, with a possible D match to TRBD1 (5 bases). The V gene's germline CDR1 is LGHDT and CDR2 YNNKEL (reference sequence). CDR3 size: 14 residues.

Worth noting for this clonotype: A single base separates this from a much larger clone, so it may be a read error. This sequence joins TRBV5-1 and TRBJ2-7, with D possibly TRBD2 on 5 matching bases. This CDR3 region has 16 residues. Germline lookup yields CDR1 SGHRS and CDR2 YFSETQ. DNA of the CDR3: TGCGCCGGCAGCTTGGCCTACGGGGTCGACACCTACGAGCAGTACTTC. Amino acids: CAGSLAYGVDTYEQYF.

Of note for this clonotype: A much larger clone lies a single base off, so this may be a read error. The genes are TRBV19 and TRBJ1-2, with a possible D match to TRBD1 (6 bases). This CDR3 contains 17 residues. Germline CDR1 is LNHDA and CDR2 is SQIVND (reference sequence). The V end lost 6 bases, the J end lost 0 bases, and 20 bases lay between the germline ends. CDR3 sequence reads: CASRIRGQRNSNYGYTF. The CDR3, as DNA: TGTGCCAGTAGAATTCGAGGACAGCGGAACTCTAACTATGGCTACACCTTC.

With regard to this clonotype: This may be a read error: a much more frequent sequence differs by one nucleotide. This chain joins TRBV18 and TRBJ2-7; TRBD1 matches at 7 bases. V lost 8 bases, J lost 3 bases, and 10 bases stayed unmatched. Germline loops: CDR1 KGHSH, CDR2 LQKENI. The CDR3 is made up of 14 amino acids. For the CDR3, the DNA is TGTGCCAGCCCAAAAGGGGACAGTATCTACGAGCAGTACTTC. Translating gives CASPKGDSIYEQYF. The full variable domain, with the rest looked up from reference TRBV18 and TRBJ2-7, is NAGVMQNPRHLVRRRGQEARLRCSPMKGHSHVYWYRQLPEEGLKFMVYLQKENIIDESGMPKERFSAEFPKEGPSILRIQQVVRGDSAAYFCASPKGDSIYEQYFGPGTRLTVT.

The table lists this clonotype with many counts. This chain joins TRBV7-2 and TRBJ1-5, with unresolved D. V lost 3 bases, J lost 6 bases, and 6 bases lay in between. CDR3 length equals 12 residues. Germline CDR1 reads SGHTA; CDR2 reads FQGNSA. The CDR3 here is CASSLTRQPQHF. Here the CDR3 DNA reads TGTGCCAGCAGCTTGACCCGTCAGCCCCAGCATTTT.

J is TRBJ2-1 and V is TRBV3-1, with a weak D call TRBD2 (6 bases). V lost 1 base, J lost 8 bases, and 12 bases lay in between. Germline CDR1 LGHDT, CDR2 YNNKEL (reference sequence). This CDR3 region has 14 residues. The CDR3 sequence: CASSQGFGSDEQFF. The CDR3, as DNA: TGTGCCAGCAGCCAAGGTTTCGGGAGTGATGAGCAGTTCTTC.

In its sample, this clonotype was seen many times. The rearrangement links TRBV6-1 to TRBJ2-1; no firm D call. Between the trimmed V and J ends, which lost 2 bases and 0 bases, there was a span of 11 bases. This CDR3 spans 16 amino acids. Germline V lookup: CDR1 MNHNS, CDR2 SASEGT. The CDR3 region is CASSENPLGSYNEQFF. CDR3 nucleotides: TGTGCCAGCAGTGAAAACCCCCTGGGCTCCTACAATGAGCAGTTCTTC.

At least ten counts were recorded for this clonotype. The chain recombines TRBV5-6 with TRBJ2-7; 8 nucleotides line up with TRBD1. The CDR3 runs 12 residues. Looked up from germline, CDR1 is SGHDT and CDR2 is YYEEEE. V was clipped by 4 bases and J by 7 bases; unmatched bases: 4. The CDR3 nucleotides are TGTGCCAGCAGCCGGACAGGGTGGGAGCAGTACTTC. It encodes CASSRTGWEQYF.

The CDR3 here is CSVSAVGGLTDTQYF. The CDR3 nucleotides read TGCAGTGTTAGTGCTGTGGGAGGGCTCACAGATACGCAGTATTTT. The chain carries TRBV20-1 and TRBJ2-3; 7 bases agree with TRBD2. Looked up from germline, CDR1 is DFQATT and CDR2 is SNEGSKA (reference sequence). Trimming took 7 bases from V and 2 from J; bases not matched to a gene: 12. This CDR3 contains 15 residues.

Comment on this clonotype: With a much larger clone just one base away, this may be a read error. The conserved phenylalanine or tryptophan is not found at the CDR3 terminus, so this likely reflects a read error. The chain combines TRBV7-7 with TRBJ2-5, with 9 bases matching TRBD1. This CDR3 spans 14 amino acids. Per the germline V gene, CDR1 is SSHAT and CDR2 is FNYEAQ (reference sequence). This chain's CDR3 is CASSSTGGQETQYS. The CDR3 region has the DNA TGTGCTAGCAGCTCGACAGGGGGCCAAGAGACCCAGTACTCC.

This clonotype has at least ten counts. This chain uses TRBV20-1 with TRBJ2-5, with D uncertain. CDR1 is DFQATT, CDR2 SNEGSKA, per germline (reference sequence). V lost 3 bases, J lost 5 bases, and 16 bases lay in between. The CDR3 length is 14 residues. CDR3 nucleotides: TGCAGTGCTAGGCATAGCTCCGGTCGGGAGACCCAGTACTTC. Translated, it gives CSARHSSGRETQYF.

The sample holds a few counts of this clonotype. Germline and junction disagree at one end, which may indicate a read error. V usage is TRBV19 and J usage is TRBJ1-5; 9 bases are shared with TRBD1. This CDR3 has 13 residues. Germline assignment: CDR1 LNHDA and CDR2 SQIVND (reference sequence). The CDR3 reads CASSGTGHQPQHF. The DNA of the CDR3 is TGTGCCAGTAGTGGGACAGGGCATCAACCCCAGCATTTT.